These 27 T cell receptor beta chains share one sample of origin, sequenced in a study of cytomegalovirus exposure and HLA in healthy donors. In the PCR, 60 Vbeta and 13 Jbeta primers were used. Clones were sequenced by immunoSEQ multiplex PCR, and TCRdb holds only the in-frame ones, with some missing. This table has around 190,000 clones, 70% to 85% appearing once. Sequencing was performed on PBMCs. Receptors were obtained from a woman in her thirties or forties in good health and CMV-seronegative.

The CDR3 protein is CASSQRQVDYGYTF. The CDR3 nucleotides read TGTGCCAGCAGCCAAAGACAGGTGGACTATGGCTACACCTTC. This chain connects TRBV6-6 to TRBJ1-2, with a weak D call TRBD1 (6 bases). This CDR3 has 14 amino acids. Germline-derived CDR1 and CDR2 are MNHNY and SVGAGI (reference sequence). V lost 6 bases and J lost 3, with 14 bases in between.

The chain joins TRBV29-1 to TRBJ2-5, with D possibly TRBD1 on 6 matching bases. The germline gives CDR1 SQVTM, CDR2 ANQGSEA. Trimming removed 4 bases at V and 4 bases at J, with 13 bases between. CDR3 size: 13 residues. As DNA, the CDR3 is TGCAGCGTTGCCAGAGGGGGAATAGAGACCCAGTACTTC. It is translated as CSVARGGIETQYF. Supplemented by reference TRBV29-1 and TRBJ2-5, the full variable domain reads SAVISQKPSRDICQRGTSLTIQCQVDSQVTMMFWYRQQPGQSLTLIATANQGSEATYESGFVIDKFPISRPNLTFSTLTVSNMSPEDSSIYLCSVARGGIETQYFGPGTRLLVL.

The V call is TRBV19, the J call TRBJ1-5; possibly TRBD1 for D (5 bases). Germline V gives CDR1 LNHDA, CDR2 SQIVND (reference sequence). CDR3 length: 12 amino acids. The V end lost 6 bases, the J end lost 6 bases, and 9 bases lay between the germline ends. CDR3: CASSREAQPQHF. The CDR3 nucleotides are TGTGCCAGTAGCAGGGAGGCTCAGCCCCAGCATTTT.

The chain uses TRBV9 and TRBJ2-7; the match to TRBD1 covers 8 bases. The CDR3 is 15 residues long. Germline-derived CDR1 and CDR2 are SGDLS and YYNGEE. V shed 4 bases and J 5 bases; nucleotides not matched to a gene: 11. Here the CDR3 DNA reads TGTGCCAGCAGCTCCAAAGGGGGACAGGTCGACGAGCAGTACTTC. This translates into CASSSKGGQVDEQYF.

This chain uses TRBV28 with TRBJ2-1; the match to TRBD2 covers 7 bases. Trimming took 5 bases from V and 6 from J; bases not matched to a gene: 13. The germline V gene encodes CDR1 MDHEN and CDR2 SYDVKM. The CDR3 runs 16 residues. CDR3 amino acids: CASSTAGTNIGNEQFF. DNA for the CDR3: TGTGCCAGCAGTACCGCCGGGACTAATATTGGCAATGAGCAGTTCTTC.

This chain connects TRBV27 to TRBJ1-2; 8 nucleotides align to TRBD1. CDR1 and CDR2 (germline): MNHEY, SMNVEV (reference sequence). V was clipped by 4 bases and J by 0 bases; unmatched bases: 1. The CDR3 runs to 14 residues. CDR3 in DNA: TGTGCCAGCAGTTGGGGACAGGCTAACTATGGCTACACCTTC. It specifies CASSWGQANYGYTF.

The chain uses TRBV27 and TRBJ2-1, with 9 bases that match TRBD1. The CDR3 sequence is 16 residues long. The germline V gene encodes CDR1 MNHEY and CDR2 SMNVEV (reference sequence). V was clipped by 4 bases and J by 7 bases; unmatched bases: 11. CDR3 DNA: TGTGCCAGCAGTTATACCCCAGTACAGGGGGCGAATGAGCAGTTCTTC. Translating it yields CASSYTPVQGANEQFF.

The gene calls are TRBV11-2 and TRBJ2-7; D is perhaps TRBD2 (5 bases). The CDR3 extends over 14 amino acids. Per the germline V gene, CDR1 is SGHAT and CDR2 is FQNNGV. The V end lost 5 bases, the J end lost 1 base, and 12 bases lay between the germline ends. This CDR3 reads CASSLDSGSYEQYF. The CDR3 nucleotides read TGTGCCAGCAGCCTCGACTCGGGATCCTACGAGCAGTACTTC.

V is TRBV4-1 and J is TRBJ2-7; D perhaps matches TRBD2 (5 bases). Germline V gene lookup returns CDR1 MGHRA and CDR2 YSYEKL. This CDR3 has 16 amino acids. The ends were cut back, 0 bases at V and 3 bases at J, with 15 bases in the middle. CDR3 sequence: CASSQDRTLRDYEQYF. The DNA of the CDR3 is TGCGCCAGCAGCCAAGATAGAACCCTTCGGGACTACGAGCAGTACTTC.

V usage is TRBV2 and J usage is TRBJ1-4, with a tentative D call TRBD1 (5 bases). Germline values: CDR1 SNHLY, CDR2 FYNNEI. The V gene lost 2 bases and the J gene lost 7 bases, with 8 bases spanning the gap. CDR3 length: 13 residues. CDR3 nucleotides: TGTGCCAGCAGTGAAAGGAGGGGTGAAAAACTGTTTTTT. Amino acid sequence: CASSERRGEKLFF.

The chain uses TRBV5-1 and TRBJ1-3; D gene unclear. Deletions cut 4 bases from V and 1 base from J, with 12 bases between. Per the germline V gene, CDR1 is SGHRS and CDR2 is YFSETQ. This CDR3 region has 15 residues. In DNA, the CDR3 is TGCGCCAGCAGCAAACCCACCGGGTCTGGAAACACCATATATTTT. It translates to CASSKPTGSGNTIYF.

Written as DNA, the CDR3 is TGTGCCAGCAGCTTGGGACTAGCAGGGGGCACCGGGGAGCTGTTTTTT. Its protein is CASSLGLAGGTGELFF. The genes are TRBV11-3 and TRBJ2-2; TRBD2 agrees at 9 bases. The CDR3 extends over 16 amino acids. V lost 3 bases and J lost 4; bases outside the gene matches: 6. Germline V CDR1 and CDR2: SGHNT, YENEEA.

The chain couples TRBV5-1 to TRBJ2-5; 10 bases match TRBD2. J was trimmed by 1 base and V by 3 bases; bases with no gene match: 6. Looked up from germline, CDR1 is SGHRS and CDR2 is YFSETQ. This CDR3 contains 16 residues. The CDR3 reads CASSYGLAEPQETQYF. The CDR3 nucleotides are TGCGCCAGCAGCTATGGACTAGCGGAGCCCCAAGAGACCCAGTACTTC.

The V call is TRBV7-2, the J call TRBJ2-3; TRBD2 matches at 7 bases. Germline values: CDR1 SGHTA, CDR2 FQGNSA. The CDR3 length is 14 residues. J was trimmed by 6 bases and V by 5 bases; bases with no gene match: 8. The CDR3: CASSTEGRGDTQYF. CDR3 DNA sequence: TGTGCCAGCAGCACGGAGGGGCGGGGGGATACGCAGTATTTT.

The chain uses TRBV7-8 and TRBJ2-7; TRBD2 is a possible D gene (6 bases). Trimming shortened V by 1 base and J by 1 base, and 11 bases separated the two germline ends. The CDR3 is 15 residues long. The germline CDR1 and CDR2 sequences are SGHVS and FQNEAQ. Written as DNA, the CDR3 is TGTGCCAGCAGCTTAGACCTAGCGAGATCCTACGAGCAGTACTTC. Residues: CASSLDLARSYEQYF.

This chain connects TRBV29-1 to TRBJ2-2; 9 nucleotides match TRBD1. CDR1 and CDR2 (germline): SQVTM, ANQGSEA. The CDR3 covers 14 residues. V lost 5 bases, J lost 4 bases, and 5 bases stayed unmatched. The CDR3 loop is CSVQQGAGTGELFF. The CDR3 DNA follows: TGCAGCGTTCAACAGGGGGCGGGCACCGGGGAGCTGTTTTTT.

V and J are TRBV5-1 and TRBJ2-5; D might be TRBD2 (7 bases). The DNA end is a closer match to TRBJ2-7, so the J assignment may be wrong. The CDR3 spans 13 residues. CDR1 and CDR2 from the germline V gene are SGHRS and YFSETQ. The CDR3 loop reads CASSLAGGREQYF. CDR3 DNA: TGCGCCAGCAGCTTGGCCGGGGGGCGCGAGCAGTACTTC.

Remarks on this clone: The same CDR3 can be traced to other DNA sequences in this sample. The chain employs TRBV7-2 and TRBJ1-1; D gene uncertain. The germline V gene has CDR1 SGHTA and CDR2 FQGNSA. The CDR3 totals 13 residues. V was clipped by 1 base and J by 1 base, with 4 bases between them. CDR3 DNA sequence: TGTGCCAGCAGCTTAGTCCGGAACACTGAAGCTTTCTTT. Protein: CASSLVRNTEAFF.

The chain joins TRBV4-3 to TRBJ2-3; D gene unclear. Between the trimmed V and J ends, which lost 0 bases and 0 bases, there was a span of 13 bases. The CDR3 loop spans 17 amino acids. The germline gives CDR1 LGHNA, CDR2 YSLEER. The CDR3 DNA reads TGCGCCAGCAGCCAAGATCCGCGCGGATCTAGCACAGATACGCAGTATTTT. Translating gives CASSQDPRGSSTDTQYF.

The genes are TRBV5-1 and TRBJ2-1; 9 nucleotides line up with TRBD1. Germline assignment: CDR1 SGHRS and CDR2 YFSETQ. The J segment lost 7 bases and the V segment lost 7 bases, leaving 9 bases of the junction unmatched. The CDR3 is 14 residues long. The CDR3 region is CASGRDRVGNEQFF. The CDR3 coding sequence is TGCGCCAGCGGCCGGGACAGGGTGGGAAATGAGCAGTTCTTC.

This sequence joins TRBV11-2 and TRBJ1-1; no firm D call. Per germline, CDR1 SGHAT and CDR2 FQNNGV. The V and J ends lost 1 base and 0 bases respectively, with 9 bases between them. The CDR3 has 15 residues. This chain's CDR3 is CASSLVRRVNTEAFF. The CDR3 DNA is TGTGCCAGCAGCTTAGTGCGCCGGGTGAACACTGAAGCTTTCTTT.

The chain couples TRBV19 to TRBJ1-1; 10 bases line up with TRBD1. The V gene's germline CDR1 is LNHDA and CDR2 SQIVND (reference sequence). Unmatched junction bases numbered 6, after V lost 7 bases and J lost 1 base. The CDR3 covers 15 residues. As DNA, the CDR3 is TGTGCCAGTAATCAATGGACAGGGGGGAACACTGAAGCTTTCTTT. This gives the protein CASNQWTGGNTEAFF.

The V call is TRBV4-1, the J call TRBJ2-7; perhaps TRBD2 as D (6 bases). The V and J ends lost 1 base and 2 bases respectively, with 15 bases between them. CDR1 and CDR2 from the germline V gene are MGHRA and YSYEKL. CDR3 size: 16 residues. Here the CDR3 reads CASSQGGGVPTYEQYF. Here the CDR3 DNA reads TGCGCCAGCAGCCAAGGGGGCGGGGTCCCCACCTACGAGCAGTACTTC.

Remarks on this clone: One junction end disagrees with the germline gene, perhaps due to a read error. This rearrangement joins TRBV11-3 to TRBJ2-3; tentatively, D is TRBD1 (6 bases). Germline values: CDR1 SGHNT, CDR2 YENEEA. CDR3 length equals 19 residues. DNA of the CDR3: TGTGCCAGCAGCTTACGGGGCGGAGATGGGACACAAGGCACAAATACGCAGTATTTT. Protein product: CASSLRGGDGTQGTNTQYF.

The chain joins TRBV9 to TRBJ2-7; D call uncertain. There are 16 residues in the CDR3. The germline V gene has CDR1 SGDLS and CDR2 YYNGEE. The V end was cut by 0 bases, the J end by 0 bases, with 13 bases between. The CDR3 spells CASSVDSGESSYEQYF. DNA of the CDR3: TGTGCCAGCAGCGTAGATAGTGGAGAGAGCTCCTACGAGCAGTACTTC.

Worth noting for this clone: A junction end diverges from the germline sequence, so it may reflect a read error. The V gene is TRBV10-3, the J gene TRBJ1-1, with a weak D call TRBD1 (5 bases). This CDR3 is built from 14 residues. In germline, CDR1 is ENHRY, CDR2 SYGVKD. The DNA of the CDR3 is TGTGCCACCGGGGGGGTTTCGATGAACACTGGAGCTTTCTTT. Protein sequence: CATGGVSMNTGAFF.

The genes are TRBV30 and TRBJ2-5; D remains unclear. Germline V gene data show CDR1 as GTSNPN and CDR2 as SVGIG (reference sequence). Trimming shortened V by 5 bases and J by 0 bases, and 7 bases separated the two germline ends. The CDR3 covers 12 residues. The CDR3 loop is CAWAAYQETQYF. The CDR3 bases are TGTGCCTGGGCGGCGTACCAAGAGACCCAGTACTTC.